This T cell receptor (beta chain) emerged from a study of blood T cells in healthy people across ages. Primed by a sample-barcoded 5' primer and a J-beta primer mix, a second PCR proceeded for 7 to 11 cycles. In TCRdb, the 5' RACE reads were re-called with MiXCR into one record per CDR3 protein. The sample holds around 1,600,000 distinct CDR3 sequences, approximately 43% seen once. As regards this clonotype: Its matching antigen is unknown.

Findings and limits, study-wide: Per-million-T-cell TCR beta diversity fell roughly linearly with age.

The CDR3 extends over 14 amino acids. V was shortened by 3 bases and J by 6 bases, with 15 bases between the two germline ends. This sequence was found in a woman aged 18-30 years in good health. The chain links TRBV12-3 or TRBV12-4 to TRBJ2-7, with D possibly TRBD1 on 6 matching bases. Sequencing was carried out using blood. CDR3 region: CASSFNRVGVEQYF. Written as DNA, the CDR3 is TGTGCCAGCAGTTTCAACAGGGTGGGCGTCGAGCAGTACTTC.